The T cell receptor beta chain described here comes from a study of control samples from healthy donors and cancer patients. TCRdb keeps only in-frame clones here, not all; method: immunoSEQ multiplex PCR. The repertoire holds around 160,000 clones, with under 95% as singletons. This CDR3 contains 12 residues. With 8 bases removed from V and 0 bases from J, the gap between germline ends came to 8 bases. Germline values: CDR1 MNHEY, CDR2 SMNVEV (reference sequence). The specimen was blood. The sequence was obtained from a man younger than 35 in good health. The chain links TRBV27 to TRBJ2-7; D possibly corresponds to TRBD2 (6 bases). CDR3 DNA sequence: TGTGCCAGCCACGGGAGCTCCTACGAGCAGTACTTC. It encodes CASHGSSYEQYF.